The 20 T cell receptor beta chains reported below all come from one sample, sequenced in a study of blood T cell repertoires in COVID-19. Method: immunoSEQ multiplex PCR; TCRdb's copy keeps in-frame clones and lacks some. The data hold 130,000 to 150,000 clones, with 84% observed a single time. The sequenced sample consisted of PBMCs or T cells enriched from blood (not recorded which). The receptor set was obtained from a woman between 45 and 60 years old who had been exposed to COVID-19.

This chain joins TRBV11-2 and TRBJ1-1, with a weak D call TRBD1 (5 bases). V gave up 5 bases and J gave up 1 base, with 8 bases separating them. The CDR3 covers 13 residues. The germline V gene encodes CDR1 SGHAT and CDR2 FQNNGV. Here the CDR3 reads CASSRTQNTEAFF. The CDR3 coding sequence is TGTGCCAGCAGCCGGACACAGAACACTGAAGCTTTCTTT.

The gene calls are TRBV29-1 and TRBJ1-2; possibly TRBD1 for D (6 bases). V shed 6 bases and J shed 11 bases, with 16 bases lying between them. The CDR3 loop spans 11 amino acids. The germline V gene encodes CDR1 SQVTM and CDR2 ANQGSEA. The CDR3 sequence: CSVATGSLYTF. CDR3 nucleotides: TGCAGCGTGGCGACAGGCTCGTTGTACACCTTC. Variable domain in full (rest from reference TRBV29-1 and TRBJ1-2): SAVISQKPSRDICQRGTSLTIQCQVDSQVTMMFWYRQQPGQSLTLIATANQGSEATYESGFVIDKFPISRPNLTFSTLTVSNMSPEDSSIYLCSVATGSLYTFGSGTRLTVV.

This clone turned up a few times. Here the CDR3 reads CASSEASPMAGYTF. The CDR3 coding sequence is TGTGCCAGCAGTGAAGCGTCGCCCATGGCTGGCTACACCTTC. The rearrangement uses TRBV6-1 and TRBJ1-2; D ambiguous. Germline V CDR1 and CDR2: MNHNS, SASEGT. The V end was cut by 0 bases, the J end by 7 bases, with 12 bases between. CDR3 length equals 14 residues.

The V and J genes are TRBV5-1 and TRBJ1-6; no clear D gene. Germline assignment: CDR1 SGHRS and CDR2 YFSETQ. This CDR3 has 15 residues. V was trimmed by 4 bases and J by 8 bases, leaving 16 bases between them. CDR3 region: CASSLGILEHSPLHF. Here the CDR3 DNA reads TGCGCCAGCAGCCTCGGGATCCTCGAGCATTCACCCCTCCACTTT.

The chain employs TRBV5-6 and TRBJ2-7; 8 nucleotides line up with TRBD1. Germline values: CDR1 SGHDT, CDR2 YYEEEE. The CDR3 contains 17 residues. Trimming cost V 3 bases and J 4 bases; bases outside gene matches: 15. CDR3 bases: TGTGCCAGCAGCTCCGGCGTTACGGGACAGGACCTATACGAGCAGTACTTC. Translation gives CASSSGVTGQDLYEQYF.

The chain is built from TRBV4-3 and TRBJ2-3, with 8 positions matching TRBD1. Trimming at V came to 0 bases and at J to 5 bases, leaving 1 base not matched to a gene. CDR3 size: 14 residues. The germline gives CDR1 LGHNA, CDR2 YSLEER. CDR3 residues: CASSQDRGQDTQYF. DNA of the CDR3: TGCGCCAGCAGCCAAGACAGGGGGCAAGATACGCAGTATTTT.

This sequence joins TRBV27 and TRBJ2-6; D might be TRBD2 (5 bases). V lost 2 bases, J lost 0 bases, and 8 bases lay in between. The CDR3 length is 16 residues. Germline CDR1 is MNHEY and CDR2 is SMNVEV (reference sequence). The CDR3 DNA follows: TGTGCCAGCAGTTTAGACTACTCCTCTGGGGCCAACGTCCTGACTTTC. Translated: CASSLDYSSGANVLTF.

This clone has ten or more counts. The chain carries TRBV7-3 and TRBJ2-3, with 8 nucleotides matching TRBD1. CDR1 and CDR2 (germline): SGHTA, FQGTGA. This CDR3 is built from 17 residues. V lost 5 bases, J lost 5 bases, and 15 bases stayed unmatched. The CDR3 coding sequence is TGTGCCAGCAGCCCCGGTGGTAGGACAGGGATCCGAGATACGCAGTATTTT. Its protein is CASSPGGRTGIRDTQYF.

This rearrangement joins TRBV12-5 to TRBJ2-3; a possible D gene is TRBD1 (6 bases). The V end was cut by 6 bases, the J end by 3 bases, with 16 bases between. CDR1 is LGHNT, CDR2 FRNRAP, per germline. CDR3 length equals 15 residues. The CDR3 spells CASGSGQTITDTQYF. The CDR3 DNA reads TGTGCTAGTGGCTCAGGACAGACGATAACAGATACGCAGTATTTT.

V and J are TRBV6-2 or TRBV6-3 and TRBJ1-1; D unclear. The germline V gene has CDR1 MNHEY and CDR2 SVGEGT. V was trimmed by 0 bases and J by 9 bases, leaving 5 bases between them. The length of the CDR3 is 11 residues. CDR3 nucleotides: TGTGCCAGCAGTTACTCGAGTAAAGCTTTCTTT. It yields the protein CASSYSSKAFF.

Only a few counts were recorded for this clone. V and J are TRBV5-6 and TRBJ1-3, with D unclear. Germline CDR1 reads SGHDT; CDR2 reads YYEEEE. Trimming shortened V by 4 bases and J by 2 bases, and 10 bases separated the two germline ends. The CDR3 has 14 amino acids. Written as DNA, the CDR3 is TGTGCCAGCAGCCCCTCGTTAACTGGAAACACCATATATTTT. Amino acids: CASSPSLTGNTIYF.

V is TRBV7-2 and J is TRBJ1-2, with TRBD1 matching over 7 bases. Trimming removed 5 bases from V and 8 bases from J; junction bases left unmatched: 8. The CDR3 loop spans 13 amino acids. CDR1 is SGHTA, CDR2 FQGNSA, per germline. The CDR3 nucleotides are TGTGCCAGCAGCGTGAAGGGGGCGAAAGGCTACACCTTC. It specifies CASSVKGAKGYTF.

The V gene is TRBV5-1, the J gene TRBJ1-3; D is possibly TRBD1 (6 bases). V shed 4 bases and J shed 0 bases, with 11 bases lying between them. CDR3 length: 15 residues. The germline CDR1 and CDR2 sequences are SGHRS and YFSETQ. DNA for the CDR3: TGCGCCAGCAGCGTGACAGGAACCTCTGGAAACACCATATATTTT. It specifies CASSVTGTSGNTIYF.

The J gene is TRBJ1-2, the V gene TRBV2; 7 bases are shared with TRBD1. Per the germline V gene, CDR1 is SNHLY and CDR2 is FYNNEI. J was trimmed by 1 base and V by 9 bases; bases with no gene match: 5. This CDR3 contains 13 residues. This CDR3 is CASHRDSNYGYTF. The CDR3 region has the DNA TGTGCCAGTCACCGGGACAGTAACTATGGCTACACCTTC.

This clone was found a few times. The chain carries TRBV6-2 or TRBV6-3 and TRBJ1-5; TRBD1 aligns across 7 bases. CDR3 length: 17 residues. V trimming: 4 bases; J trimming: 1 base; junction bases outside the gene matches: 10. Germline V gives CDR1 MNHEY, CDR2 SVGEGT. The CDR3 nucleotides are TGTGCCAGCAGTTTCCCCAACCGACAGGGAAGCAATCAGCCCCAGCATTTT. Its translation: CASSFPNRQGSNQPQHF.

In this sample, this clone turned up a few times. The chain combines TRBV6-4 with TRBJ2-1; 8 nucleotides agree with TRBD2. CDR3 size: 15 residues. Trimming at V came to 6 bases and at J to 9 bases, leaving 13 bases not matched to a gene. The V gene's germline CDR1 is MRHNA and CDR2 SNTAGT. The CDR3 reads CASSPGSGGSSEQFF. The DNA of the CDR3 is TGTGCCAGCAGCCCCGGCAGCGGGGGTTCGAGTGAGCAGTTCTTC.

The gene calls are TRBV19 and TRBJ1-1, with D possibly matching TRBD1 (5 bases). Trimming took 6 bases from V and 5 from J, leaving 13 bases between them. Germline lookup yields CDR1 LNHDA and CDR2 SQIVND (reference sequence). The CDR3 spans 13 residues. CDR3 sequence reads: CASSQGRGTEAFF. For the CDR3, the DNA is TGTGCCAGTAGCCAGGGTCGCGGAACTGAAGCTTTCTTT. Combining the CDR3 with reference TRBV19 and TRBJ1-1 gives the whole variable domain DGGITQSPKYLFRKEGQNVTLSCEQNLNHDAMYWYRQDPGQGLRLIYYSQIVNDFQKGDIAEGYSVSREKKESFPLTVTSAQKNPTAFYLCASSQGRGTEAFFGQGTRLTVV.

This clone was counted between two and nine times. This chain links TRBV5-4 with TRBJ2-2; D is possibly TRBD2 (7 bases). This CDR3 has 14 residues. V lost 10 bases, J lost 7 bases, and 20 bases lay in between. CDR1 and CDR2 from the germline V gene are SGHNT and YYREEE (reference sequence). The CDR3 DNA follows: TGTGCCTTCCGGGGGGCGCCCCTGATCGGGGAGCTGTTTTTT. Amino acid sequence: CAFRGAPLIGELFF.

The CDR3 region has the DNA TGTGCCAGCAGCTTAGCCCGAGTGAACACTGAAGCTTTCTTT. Protein sequence: CASSLARVNTEAFF. The gene calls are TRBV13 and TRBJ1-1; no reliable D call. Looked up from germline, CDR1 is PRHDT and CDR2 is FYEKMQ (reference sequence). This CDR3 is built from 14 residues. V lost 1 base and J lost 0, with 6 bases in between.

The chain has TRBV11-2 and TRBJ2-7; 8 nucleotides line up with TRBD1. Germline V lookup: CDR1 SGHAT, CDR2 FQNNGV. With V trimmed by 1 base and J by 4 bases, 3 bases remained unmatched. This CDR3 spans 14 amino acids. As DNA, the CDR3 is TGTGCCAGCAGCTTAGCCACAGGGGGGTACGAGCAGTACTTC. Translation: CASSLATGGYEQYF.